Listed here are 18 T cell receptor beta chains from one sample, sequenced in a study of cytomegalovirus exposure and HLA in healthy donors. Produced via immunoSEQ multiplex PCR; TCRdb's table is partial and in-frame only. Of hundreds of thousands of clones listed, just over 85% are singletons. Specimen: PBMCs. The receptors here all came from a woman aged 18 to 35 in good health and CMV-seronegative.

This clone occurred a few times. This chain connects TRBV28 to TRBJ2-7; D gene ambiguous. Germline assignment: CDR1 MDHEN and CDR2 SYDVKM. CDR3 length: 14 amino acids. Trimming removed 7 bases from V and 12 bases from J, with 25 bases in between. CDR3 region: CASMRMGYTHRPYF. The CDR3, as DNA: TGTGCCAGCATGCGAATGGGCTACACACATCGTCCGTACTTC.

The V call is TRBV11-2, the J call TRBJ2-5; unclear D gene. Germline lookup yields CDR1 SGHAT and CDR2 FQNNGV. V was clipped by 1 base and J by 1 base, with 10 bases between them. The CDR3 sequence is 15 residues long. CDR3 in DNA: TGTGCCAGCAGCTTAGTGGGCAGGTCCCAAGAGACCCAGTACTTC. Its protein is CASSLVGRSQETQYF.

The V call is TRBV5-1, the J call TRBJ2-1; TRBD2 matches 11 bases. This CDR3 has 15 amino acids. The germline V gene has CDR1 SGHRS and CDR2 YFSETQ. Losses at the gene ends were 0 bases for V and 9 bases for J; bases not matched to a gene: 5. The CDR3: CASSLGTSGLGEQFF. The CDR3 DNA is TGCGCCAGCAGCTTGGGGACTAGCGGGCTGGGTGAGCAGTTCTTC.

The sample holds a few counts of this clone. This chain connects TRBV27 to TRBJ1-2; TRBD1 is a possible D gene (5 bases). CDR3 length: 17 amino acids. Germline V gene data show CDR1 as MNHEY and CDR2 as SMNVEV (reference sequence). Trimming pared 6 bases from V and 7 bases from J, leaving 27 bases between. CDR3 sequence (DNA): TGTGCCAGCAGATGGAGGCGGGGTCGGGGGGATAATGCTGGCTACACCTTC. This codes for CASRWRRGRGDNAGYTF.

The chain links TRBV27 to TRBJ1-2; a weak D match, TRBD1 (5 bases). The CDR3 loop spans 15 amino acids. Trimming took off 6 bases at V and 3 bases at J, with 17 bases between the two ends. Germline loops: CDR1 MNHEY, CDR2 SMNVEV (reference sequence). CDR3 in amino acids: CASRSRGALHYGYTF. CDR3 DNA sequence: TGTGCCAGCAGGTCCCGCGGGGCGCTCCACTATGGCTACACCTTC.

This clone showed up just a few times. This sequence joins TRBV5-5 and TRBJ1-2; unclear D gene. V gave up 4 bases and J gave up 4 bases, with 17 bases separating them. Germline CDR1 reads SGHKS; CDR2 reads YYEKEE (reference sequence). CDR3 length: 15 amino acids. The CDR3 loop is CASSPEAEPIYGYTF. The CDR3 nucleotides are TGTGCCAGCAGCCCTGAGGCAGAGCCGATCTATGGCTACACCTTC.

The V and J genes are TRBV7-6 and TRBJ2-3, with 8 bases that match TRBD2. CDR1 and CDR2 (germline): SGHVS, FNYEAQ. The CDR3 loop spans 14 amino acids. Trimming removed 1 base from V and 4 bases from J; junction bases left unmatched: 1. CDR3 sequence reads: CASSLGTSPDTQYF. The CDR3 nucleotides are TGTGCCAGCAGCTTAGGGACTAGCCCAGATACGCAGTATTTT. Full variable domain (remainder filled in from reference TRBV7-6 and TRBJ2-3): GAGVSQSPRYKVTKRGQDVALRCDPISGHVSLYWYRQALGQGPEFLTYFNYEAQQDKSGLPNDRFSAERPEGSISTLTIQRTEQRDSAMYRCASSLGTSPDTQYFGPGTRLTVL.

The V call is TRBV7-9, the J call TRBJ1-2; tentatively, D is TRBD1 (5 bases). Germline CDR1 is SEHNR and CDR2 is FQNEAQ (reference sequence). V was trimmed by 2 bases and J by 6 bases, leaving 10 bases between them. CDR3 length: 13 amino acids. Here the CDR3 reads CASSLLGPDGYTF. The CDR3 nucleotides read TGTGCCAGCAGCTTACTGGGGCCGGATGGCTACACCTTC.

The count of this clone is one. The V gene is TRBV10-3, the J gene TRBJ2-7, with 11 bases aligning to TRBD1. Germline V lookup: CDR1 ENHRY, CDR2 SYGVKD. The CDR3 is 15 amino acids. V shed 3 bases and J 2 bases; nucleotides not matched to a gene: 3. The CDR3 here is CAISDSGQGAYEQYF. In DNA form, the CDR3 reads TGTGCCATCAGTGATTCGGGACAGGGGGCCTACGAGCAGTACTTC.

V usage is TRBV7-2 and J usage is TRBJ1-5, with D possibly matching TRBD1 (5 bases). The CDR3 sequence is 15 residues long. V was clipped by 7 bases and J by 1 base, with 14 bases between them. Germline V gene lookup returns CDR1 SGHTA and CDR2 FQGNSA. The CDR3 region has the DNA TGTGCCAGCAATCTAGGGGTTATAAGCAATCAGCCCCAGCATTTT. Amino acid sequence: CASNLGVISNQPQHF. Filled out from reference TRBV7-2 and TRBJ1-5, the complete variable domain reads GAGVSQSPSNKVTEKGKDVELRCDPISGHTALYWYRQSLGQGLEFLIYFQGNSAPDKSGLPSDRFSAERTGGSVSTLTIQRTQQEDSAVYLCASNLGVISNQPQHFGDGTRLSIL.

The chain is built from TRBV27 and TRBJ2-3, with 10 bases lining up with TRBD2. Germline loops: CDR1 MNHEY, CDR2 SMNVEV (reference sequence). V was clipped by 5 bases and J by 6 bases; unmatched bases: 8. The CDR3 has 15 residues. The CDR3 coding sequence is TGTGCCAGCAGTGATAGCGGGAGGTCTGCCGATACGCAGTATTTT. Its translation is CASSDSGRSADTQYF.

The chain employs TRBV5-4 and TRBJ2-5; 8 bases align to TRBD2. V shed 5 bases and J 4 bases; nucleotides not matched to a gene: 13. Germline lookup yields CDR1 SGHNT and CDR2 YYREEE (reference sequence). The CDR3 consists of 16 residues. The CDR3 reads CASSNPASGGVETQYF. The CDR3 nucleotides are TGTGCCAGCAGTAACCCAGCCAGCGGGGGAGTAGAGACCCAGTACTTC.

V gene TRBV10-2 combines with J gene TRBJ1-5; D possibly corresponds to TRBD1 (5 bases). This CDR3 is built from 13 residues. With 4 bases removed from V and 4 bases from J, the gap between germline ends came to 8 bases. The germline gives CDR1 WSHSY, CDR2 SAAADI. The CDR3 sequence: CASSVYRNQPQHF. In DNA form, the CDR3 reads TGCGCCAGCAGTGTGTACAGGAATCAGCCCCAGCATTTT.

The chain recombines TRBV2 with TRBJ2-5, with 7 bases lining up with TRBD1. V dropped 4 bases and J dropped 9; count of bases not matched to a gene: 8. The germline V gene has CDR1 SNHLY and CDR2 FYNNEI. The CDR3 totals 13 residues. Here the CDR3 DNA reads TGTGCCAGCAGTGGACTACAGGGGAAGCCCCAGTACTTC. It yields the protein CASSGLQGKPQYF.

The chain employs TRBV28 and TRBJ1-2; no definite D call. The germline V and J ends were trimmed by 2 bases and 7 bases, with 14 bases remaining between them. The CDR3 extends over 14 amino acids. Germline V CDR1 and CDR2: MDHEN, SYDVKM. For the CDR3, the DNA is TGTGCCAGCAGTTTAGAGGTCCCTGCGGTTGGCTACACCTTC. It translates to CASSLEVPAVGYTF.

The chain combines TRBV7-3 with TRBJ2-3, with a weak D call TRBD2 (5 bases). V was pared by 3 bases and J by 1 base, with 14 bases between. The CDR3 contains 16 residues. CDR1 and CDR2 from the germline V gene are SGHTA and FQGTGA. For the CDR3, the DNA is TGTGCCAGCAGCTTGGCGCCTAGCAGGCGCACAGATACGCAGTATTTT. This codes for CASSLAPSRRTDTQYF.

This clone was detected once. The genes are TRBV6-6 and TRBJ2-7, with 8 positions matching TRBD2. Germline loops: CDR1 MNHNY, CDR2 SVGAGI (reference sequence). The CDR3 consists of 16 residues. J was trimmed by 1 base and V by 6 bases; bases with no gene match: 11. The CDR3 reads CASSLSPSGSSYEQYF. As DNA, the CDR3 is TGTGCCAGCAGCTTATCCCCTAGCGGGTCGTCCTACGAGCAGTACTTC.

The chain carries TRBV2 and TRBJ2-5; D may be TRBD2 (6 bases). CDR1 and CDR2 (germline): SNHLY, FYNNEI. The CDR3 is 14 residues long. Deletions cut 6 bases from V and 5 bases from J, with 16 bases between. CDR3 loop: CASRGEAGQETQYF. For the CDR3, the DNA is TGTGCCAGCAGGGGGGAAGCGGGCCAGGAGACCCAGTACTTC.